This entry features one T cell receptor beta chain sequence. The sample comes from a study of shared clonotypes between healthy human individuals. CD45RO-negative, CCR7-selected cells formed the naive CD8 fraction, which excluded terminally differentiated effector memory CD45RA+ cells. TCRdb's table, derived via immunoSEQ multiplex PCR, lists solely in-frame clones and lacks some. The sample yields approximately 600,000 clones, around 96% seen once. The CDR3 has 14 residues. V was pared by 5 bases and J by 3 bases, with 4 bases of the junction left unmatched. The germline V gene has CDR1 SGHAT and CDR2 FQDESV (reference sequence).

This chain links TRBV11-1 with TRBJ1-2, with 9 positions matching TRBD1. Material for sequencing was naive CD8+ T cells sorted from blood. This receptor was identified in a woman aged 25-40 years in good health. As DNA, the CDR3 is TGTGCCAGCAGCCTCTGGACAGGGGACTATGGCTACACCTTC. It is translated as CASSLWTGDYGYTF.